This TCR beta chain was sequenced during a study of Tregs in tolerant kidney transplant recipients. The wider study: Related graft donors supplied nonmyeloablative bone marrow transplants, and mixed chimerism was transient.

This clone was seen just once. V shed 5 bases, J shed 7 bases, and the junction held 7 bases outside the gene matches. The CDR3 extends over 14 amino acids. Germline CDR1 SGHTA, CDR2 FQGNSA. Thawed PBMCs were FACS-sorted into unstimulated CD4+CD25+CD127- regulatory T cells, CD4+CD25- non-regulatory cells, CD4 and CD8 cells. TCRdb's copy holds only in-frame clones and misses some; the assay was immunoSEQ multiplex PCR. The sample consists of more than 75,000 clones, 93% of them appearing once. This receptor was identified in a human donor who received a combined kidney and bone marrow transplant. Sequences were derived from CD4+ T cells from blood, sampled before the transplant. This chain connects TRBV7-2 to TRBJ2-1; 8 bases map to TRBD1. The CDR3 nucleotides are TGTGCCAGCAGCCCCAGACAGGGGCGTAATGAGCAGTTCTTC. Translated: CASSPRQGRNEQFF. Supplemented by reference TRBV7-2 and TRBJ2-1, the full variable domain reads GAGVSQSPSNKVTEKGKDVELRCDPISGHTALYWYRQSLGQGLEFLIYFQGNSAPDKSGLPSDRFSAERTGGSVSTLTIQRTQQEDSAVYLCASSPRQGRNEQFFGPGTRLTVL.